This T cell receptor beta chain comes out of a study of control samples from healthy donors and cancer patients. The CDR3 totals 14 residues. Trimming cost V 3 bases and J 4 bases; bases outside gene matches: 6. The germline V gene has CDR1 SGHNT and CDR2 YENEEA. Measured with immunoSEQ multiplex PCR; TCRdb has only the in-frame clones, and not every one. This sample has approximately 97,000 clones, with 92% found just once. The V gene is TRBV11-3, the J gene TRBJ2-7; 7 nucleotides agree with TRBD2. The sequencing input was blood. This sequence was found in a woman aged 18-30 years in good health. The CDR3 here is CASSLRLAAYEQYF. The CDR3 DNA reads as TGTGCCAGCAGCTTGCGGCTAGCGGCTTACGAGCAGTACTTC.